A single sample gave rise to the 13 T cell receptor beta chains below, sequenced in a study of control samples from healthy donors and cancer patients. Produced via immunoSEQ multiplex PCR; TCRdb's table is partial and in-frame only. The specimen's table records 150,000 to 200,000 clones. The sample comprised blood. The receptors stem from a woman between 25 and 40 years old in good health.

This chain joins TRBV28 and TRBJ2-5; D may be TRBD2 (5 bases). V gave up 4 bases and J gave up 5 bases, with 11 bases separating them. CDR1 is MDHEN, CDR2 SYDVKM, per germline. The CDR3 consists of 13 residues. The CDR3 region has the DNA TGTGCCAGCAGTTCTCGGACGGGGGAGACCCAGTACTTC. Translating it yields CASSSRTGETQYF.

This chain connects TRBV3-1 (or the pseudogene TRBV3-2) to TRBJ1-5, with D perhaps TRBD1 (6 bases). Between the trimmed V and J ends, which lost 3 bases and 7 bases, there was a span of 10 bases. There are 13 residues in the CDR3. The germline gives CDR1 LGHDT, CDR2 YNNKEL (reference sequence). The CDR3 loop is CASSHDRCQPQHF. CDR3 bases: TGTGCCAGCAGCCATGACAGGTGCCAGCCCCAGCATTTT.

For the CDR3, the DNA is TGTGCCAGCAGCTCACCGGACAGGGGGTTCGATGAGCAGTTCTTC. Protein product: CASSSPDRGFDEQFF. The gene calls are TRBV11-1 and TRBJ2-1, with TRBD1 identical over 10 bases. CDR1 is SGHAT and CDR2 is FQDESV in the germline V gene (reference sequence). V lost 4 bases and J lost 8; bases outside the gene matches: 8. The CDR3 runs to 15 residues.

This chain joins TRBV27 and TRBJ2-1; TRBD2 aligns across 10 bases. Unmatched junction bases numbered 4, after V lost 2 bases and J lost 6 bases. Germline CDR1 reads MNHEY; CDR2 reads SMNVEV (reference sequence). The CDR3 covers 15 residues. Written as DNA, the CDR3 is TGTGCCAGCAGTTTAACTAGCGGGGTGGGCAATGAGCAGTTCTTC. Amino acids: CASSLTSGVGNEQFF.

The genes are TRBV28 and TRBJ1-6, with D possibly TRBD1 on 5 matching bases. This CDR3 is built from 16 residues. Trimming removed 5 bases from V and 10 bases from J, with 21 bases in between. Germline values: CDR1 MDHEN, CDR2 SYDVKM. The CDR3 sequence: CASSTTWDGRGSPLHF. CDR3 bases: TGTGCCAGCAGTACAACCTGGGACGGGCGGGGGTCACCCCTCCACTTT.

V usage is TRBV7-8 and J usage is TRBJ1-3, with a tentative D call TRBD1 (5 bases). This CDR3 region has 15 residues. V was cut by 5 bases and J by 0 bases, with 11 bases left in between. The germline CDR1 and CDR2 sequences are SGHVS and FQNEAQ. The CDR3 DNA is TGTGCCAGCAGCCCGGGACGGACCTCTGGAAACACCATATATTTT. This gives the protein CASSPGRTSGNTIYF.

The CDR3 nucleotides read TGTGCCAGCAGCCGAGGGACAGGGCGGGAGACCCAGTACTTC. Its protein is CASSRGTGRETQYF. The J gene is TRBJ2-5, the V gene TRBV3-1 (or the pseudogene TRBV3-2); 9 positions match TRBD1. Trimming took 4 bases from V and 5 from J; bases not matched to a gene: 5. This CDR3 spans 14 amino acids. Germline-derived CDR1 and CDR2 are LGHDT and YNNKEL (reference sequence).

V and J are TRBV12-3 or TRBV12-4 and TRBJ1-2; tentatively, D is TRBD1 (5 bases). CDR3 length: 13 amino acids. V dropped 4 bases and J dropped 7 bases, with 13 bases sitting between them. CDR3 nucleotide sequence: TGTGCCAGCAGTTCTGGAGGGGCTCTTGGCTACACCTTC. Translated, it gives CASSSGGALGYTF.

The chain is built from TRBV18 and TRBJ2-7; D is possibly TRBD1 (6 bases). V lost 3 bases to trimming and J lost 2 bases, with 14 bases between them. The CDR3 has 15 amino acids. CDR1 is KGHSH and CDR2 is LQKENI in the germline V gene. The CDR3 bases are TGTGCCAGCTCACCGGGGGCTGGGGTTACCTACGAGCAGTACTTC. Its protein is CASSPGAGVTYEQYF.

The rearrangement uses TRBV11-3 and TRBJ1-1; D is unresolved. This CDR3 is built from 13 residues. Germline loops: CDR1 SGHNT, CDR2 YENEEA. V lost 2 bases, J lost 3 bases, and 7 bases lay in between. Here the CDR3 DNA reads TGTGCCAGCAGCTTAAACGTGGACACTGAAGCTTTCTTT. Translated: CASSLNVDTEAFF.

The chain uses TRBV19 and TRBJ1-6, with D unresolved. The germline gives CDR1 LNHDA, CDR2 SQIVND (reference sequence). V lost 1 base and J 7 bases, leaving 5 bases between the germline ends. This CDR3 has 13 amino acids. CDR3 in amino acids: CASSIVGNSPLHF. CDR3 in DNA: TGTGCCAGTAGTATAGTTGGGAATTCACCCCTCCACTTT.

In nucleotides, the CDR3 is TGTGCCAGCAGCCGACAGGATCAGCCCCAGCATTTT. Translating gives CASSRQDQPQHF. The chain is built from TRBV7-9 and TRBJ1-5, with a tentative D call TRBD1 (6 bases). Between the trimmed V and J ends, which lost 5 bases and 5 bases, there was a span of 7 bases. The CDR3 contains 12 residues. Germline CDR1 and CDR2: SEHNR and FQNEAQ (reference sequence).

The chain couples TRBV21-1 to TRBJ1-2. TRBV21-1 is marked as a pseudogene. The CDR3 has 11 residues. In DNA, the CDR3 is TGTGCCAGCAGCAGTCCCTATGGCTACACCTTC. It is translated as CASSSPYGYTF.